The 13 T cell receptor beta chains presented below share a single source sample, sequenced in a study of blood T cell repertoires in COVID-19. Measured with immunoSEQ multiplex PCR; TCRdb has only the in-frame clones, and not every one. Seen here are 59,000 or so clones, around 70% observed once, and the top ten hold more than 15%. Sequencing was performed on peripheral blood. The receptors were sampled from a woman aged 45-59 years with active or convalescent COVID-19.

V gene TRBV28 combines with J gene TRBJ1-1, with TRBD1 matching 12 bases. J was trimmed by 4 bases and V by 7 bases; bases with no gene match: 10. The CDR3 runs 16 residues. Per the germline V gene, CDR1 is MDHEN and CDR2 is SYDVKM. The CDR3 reads CASTGQGANSGTEAFF. DNA of the CDR3: TGTGCCAGCACGGGACAGGGGGCGAATTCCGGCACTGAAGCTTTCTTT.

The CDR3 coding sequence is TGCAGCGTTGTTCGGTTCTCTGAAGCTTTCTTT. Encoded protein: CSVVRFSEAFF. The genes are TRBV29-1 and TRBJ1-1; D is unclear. V was trimmed by 4 bases and J by 6 bases, leaving 9 bases between them. Germline V gene lookup returns CDR1 SQVTM and CDR2 ANQGSEA. The CDR3 length is 11 residues.

The chain is built from TRBV6-5 and TRBJ1-1; TRBD1 matches 8 bases. Germline loops: CDR1 MNHEY, CDR2 SVGAGI. V lost 6 bases and J lost 3; bases outside the gene matches: 6. This CDR3 has 14 residues. The CDR3 loop is CASSLQGGYTEAFF. The CDR3 nucleotides read TGTGCCAGCAGCCTACAGGGGGGGTACACTGAAGCTTTCTTT.

The J gene is TRBJ2-1, the V gene TRBV19; 7 bases agree with TRBD1. The V segment lost 2 bases and the J segment 6 bases; nucleotides outside the gene matches: 4. Germline loops: CDR1 LNHDA, CDR2 SQIVND (reference sequence). This CDR3 contains 14 residues. The CDR3 DNA reads TGTGCCAGTAGTATACTGGCAGGGGGCAATGAGCAGTTCTTC. This translates into CASSILAGGNEQFF.

The gene calls are TRBV6-1 and TRBJ2-1; 12 bases map to TRBD2. The CDR3 sequence is 18 residues long. Per germline, CDR1 MNHNS and CDR2 SASEGT. The V segment lost 4 bases and the J segment 3 bases; nucleotides outside the gene matches: 10. CDR3 residues: CASSAKWGLAGVYNEQFF. For the CDR3, the DNA is TGTGCCAGCAGTGCAAAATGGGGACTAGCGGGCGTCTACAATGAGCAGTTCTTC.

This clone was detected once. This rearrangement joins TRBV27 to TRBJ2-1, with D perhaps TRBD1 (5 bases). The CDR3 has 16 amino acids. Trimming pared 2 bases from V and 5 bases from J, leaving 16 bases between. Germline values: CDR1 MNHEY, CDR2 SMNVEV (reference sequence). CDR3 coding DNA: TGTGCCAGCAGTTTAACCTACAGGCTTTTCAACAATGAGCAGTTCTTC. It is translated as CASSLTYRLFNNEQFF.

The chain employs TRBV27 and TRBJ1-2, with D uncertain. The V and J ends lost 6 bases and 8 bases respectively, with 16 bases between them. The CDR3 runs to 13 residues. Germline CDR1 reads MNHEY; CDR2 reads SMNVEV (reference sequence). The CDR3 region is CASSPAGVGGYTF. Written as DNA, the CDR3 is TGTGCCAGCAGCCCCGCGGGAGTAGGCGGCTACACCTTC.

The rearrangement uses TRBV9 and TRBJ1-1, with D tentatively TRBD1 (6 bases). V shed 3 bases and J shed 4 bases, with 16 bases lying between them. CDR1 is SGDLS, CDR2 YYNGEE, per germline. The CDR3 runs 15 residues. The CDR3 nucleotides are TGTGCCAGCAGCGCCCCCAGGGGAGAGACCACTGAAGCTTTCTTT. It encodes CASSAPRGETTEAFF. The whole variable domain, filled in from reference TRBV9 and TRBJ1-1, reads DSGVTQTPKHLITATGQRVTLRCSPRSGDLSVYWYQQSLDQGLQFLIQYYNGEERAKGNILERFSAQQFPDLHSELNLSSLELGDSALYFCASSAPRGETTEAFFGQGTRLTVV.

The chain joins TRBV6-6 to TRBJ2-2, with 8 bases identical to TRBD1. CDR1 is MNHNY and CDR2 is SVGAGI in the germline V gene (reference sequence). The CDR3 runs to 14 residues. V was pared by 5 bases and J by 6 bases, with 5 bases of the junction left unmatched. The CDR3 nucleotides are TGTGCCAGCAGTACACTACAGGGGGCCGGGGAGCTGTTTTTT. Protein sequence: CASSTLQGAGELFF.

CDR3: CASSTLAGLSNEQFF. The CDR3, as DNA: TGTGCCAGCAGCACCTTAGCGGGACTCTCCAATGAGCAGTTCTTC. The chain uses TRBV9 and TRBJ2-1, with 8 bases lining up with TRBD2. The CDR3 totals 15 residues. Germline CDR1 is SGDLS and CDR2 is YYNGEE. V trimming: 4 bases; J trimming: 6 bases; junction bases outside the gene matches: 9.

This chain connects TRBV2 to TRBJ2-3, with 8 bases that match TRBD2. CDR1 SNHLY and CDR2 FYNNEI come from the germline V gene. This CDR3 has 13 amino acids. V trimming: 9 bases; J trimming: 4 bases; junction bases outside the gene matches: 6. CDR3 protein: CARTRTSPDTQYF. The CDR3 DNA reads as TGTGCCAGAACCCGGACTAGCCCAGATACGCAGTATTTT.

There are a few counts of this clone. Here the CDR3 reads CASATGWYGYTF. Written as DNA, the CDR3 is TGTGCCAGCGCTACGGGGTGGTATGGCTACACCTTC. The rearrangement joins TRBV28 to TRBJ1-2; no clear D. V shed 8 bases and J shed 5 bases, with 12 bases lying between them. This CDR3 is built from 12 residues. The V gene's germline CDR1 is MDHEN and CDR2 SYDVKM.

The count of this clone is one. The chain combines TRBV27 with TRBJ2-7; 9 nucleotides agree with TRBD2. J gave up 3 bases and V 5 bases, and 5 bases lay outside the gene matches. This CDR3 is built from 14 residues. Per germline, CDR1 MNHEY and CDR2 SMNVEV (reference sequence). For the CDR3, the DNA is TGTGCCAGCAGTCTAGCGGGACGCCACTACGAGCAGTACTTC. Protein product: CASSLAGRHYEQYF.